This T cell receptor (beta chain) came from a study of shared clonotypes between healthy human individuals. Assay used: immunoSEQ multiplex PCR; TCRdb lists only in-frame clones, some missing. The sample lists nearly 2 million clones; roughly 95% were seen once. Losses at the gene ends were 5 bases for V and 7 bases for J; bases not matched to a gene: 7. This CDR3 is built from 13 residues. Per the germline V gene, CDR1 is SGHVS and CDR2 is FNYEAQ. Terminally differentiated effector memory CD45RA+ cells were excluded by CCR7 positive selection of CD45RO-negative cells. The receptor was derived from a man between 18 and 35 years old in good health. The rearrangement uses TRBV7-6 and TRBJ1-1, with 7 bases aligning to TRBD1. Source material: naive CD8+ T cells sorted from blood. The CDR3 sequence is CASSGTQGSEAFF. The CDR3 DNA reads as TGTGCCAGCAGCGGCACACAGGGGAGTGAAGCTTTCTTT. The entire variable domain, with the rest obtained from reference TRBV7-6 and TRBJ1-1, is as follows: GAGVSQSPRYKVTKRGQDVALRCDPISGHVSLYWYRQALGQGPEFLTYFNYEAQQDKSGLPNDRFSAERPEGSISTLTIQRTEQRDSAMYRCASSGTQGSEAFFGQGTRLTVV.